The entry below describes one T cell receptor (beta chain). The specificity of this receptor is unknown. One base away there is no much larger clone; base qualities are not given. The collaborating institutions used their own protocols to collect whole blood in K2EDTA tubes. For TCRbeta analysis, collaborator samples were shipped as frozen whole blood, as isolated PBMCs, or as DNA extracted from either sample type. The CDR3 runs 13 residues from the cysteine to the phenylalanine. The read is trimmed to its CDR3 DNA, 39 bases read in frame from base 1. For this chain, trimming is 6 bases at the V end and 2 bases at the J end, and the number of junction bases without a gene match is 3. CDR1 and CDR2 (LNHDA, SQIVND) derive from the germline V gene (reference sequence). This sample is drawn from a study of blood T cell repertoires in COVID-19 (TCRdb year 2020). Concerning the study at large: Samples covering the acute and convalescent phases of COVID-19 were provided by collaborators in the United States, Italy and Spain. The sample metadata nearly always contained a de-identified subject ID, COVID-19 status, age in years and sex. The samples were drawn from the first 160 participants of the ongoing ImmuneRACE study and from more than 1,000 subjects provided by 6 global collaborators. The prospective study material was composed of cDNA or gDNA derived from T cells, B-cell-depleted T cells, or PBMCs. The repertoires were made available in a free public database intended to serve as a resource for research on the immune response to SARS-CoV-2. The dataset comprised deeply sampled blood TCRbeta repertoires from subjects exposed to, actively infected with, or recovered from COVID-19. Where available, HLA class I and class II types were obtained from metadata supplied by the sample provider rather than from assay-based typing.

What the authors observed across the whole study: The quantity of clinical and demographic metadata differed by source and by participant and was supplied without curation.

The immunoSEQ Assay, a bias-controlled multiplex PCR, was used to amplify TCRbeta CDR3 regions from genomic DNA. In the authors' own workflow: The number of nucleated cells in each sample was estimated by amplification of reference gene primers within the assay. To quantify the absolute abundance of each unique TCRbeta CDR3 rearrangement, sequence reads were collapsed and filtered. For each sample, productive Simpson clonality was calculated by taking the square root of Simpson's diversity index across productive rearrangements. TCRdb retrieved this table from immuneACCESS and kept in-frame rearrangements only. Not all clones are present; in checked studies, unresolved V genes account for under half, and no reason is known for the remainder. V and J calls plus clone size are reproduced from that table; the DNA served to infer D and trimming. Within this sample are hundreds of thousands of clones, with approximately 87% of them counted one time only. About 2.5% of the sample goes to the ten largest clones.

The chain was built from TRBV19 and TRBJ1-2; 7 nucleotides in the junction match TRBD1. The receptor's source is a woman in her sixties or seventies with active or convalescent COVID-19. The sequenced sample consisted of peripheral blood. The sequenced DNA is TGTGCCAGTAGATTGGACAGGAACTATGGCTACACCTTC. Translated, this gives CASRLDRNYGYTF.